This TCR beta chain emerged from a study of breast tumors, draining lymph nodes, adjacent tissues. Regarding the study as a whole: Most tumor T cells seemingly derive from lymph node, then expand in tumor.

TCRdb redid the calling of the multiplex PCR reads with MiXCR, one entry per CDR3 protein. Among around 170,000 distinct CDR3 sequences listed, 30% to 35% were seen once. Axillary draining lymph nodes of breast cancer patients supplied the node samples. Concerning this clonotype: Its antigen is undetermined.

The CDR3 is 13 residues long. V lost 10 bases, J lost 4 bases, and 2 bases stayed unmatched. Germline V lookup: CDR1 ENHRY, CDR2 SYGVKD. The sample taken for sequencing was axillary lymph node tissue. This chain uses TRBV10-3 with TRBJ2-2; 11 nucleotides match TRBD1. This TCR was recovered from a female donor with breast cancer. Some clones in this sample may be carry-over from other donors' samples. CDR3 residues: CATGTGGTGELFF. The CDR3 nucleotides read TGTGCCACCGGGACAGGGGGCACCGGGGAGCTGTTTTTT.